Listed below are T cell receptor beta chains from one sample, sequenced in a study of T cell changes during pregnancy in multiple sclerosis. Sequenced by immunoSEQ multiplex PCR; TCRdb stores in-frame clones only, minus some. The sample consists of 30,000 to 45,000 clones, 91% of them appearing once. The sequences come from CD4+ T cells from peripheral blood mononuclear cells, collected in the second trimester of pregnancy. Receptors originate from a female donor in good health, enrolled as a control in a pregnancy study. CDR3s include the opening cysteine and the closing phenylalanine or tryptophan.

J gene	V gene	CDR3 protein
TRBJ1-1	TRBV10-2	CASSERTGNSEAFF
TRBJ1-4	TRBV15	CATSRAGLGEKLFF
TRBJ1-2	TRBV18	CASTVRQGIGYTF
TRBJ1-1	TRBV18	CASSPLGTSNTEAFF
TRBJ1-1	TRBV2	CASADSSNTEAFF
TRBJ2-5	TRBV27	CASSLRAGVRGTQYF
TRBJ2-1	TRBV2	CASSRHTSYNEQFF
TRBJ2-7	TRBV7-9	CASSPPFRDSNSYEQYF
TRBJ2-7	TRBV15	CATRRDRGFSYEQYF
TRBJ2-1	TRBV10-3	CAITTGLSNEQFF
TRBJ2-7	TRBV2	CASSLMGTNEQYF
TRBJ2-7	TRBV28	CASSSGPAYEQYF
TRBJ2-1	TRBV11-3	CASSPRPGLAGGYGEQFF
TRBJ2-3	TRBV5-1	CASSGGLAGGPDTQYF
TRBJ2-5	TRBV15	CATSRGEGGGTETQYF